A selection of T cell receptor beta chains follows, all from one sample in a study of cytomegalovirus exposure and HLA in healthy donors. This table comes from immunoSEQ multiplex PCR, and its TCRdb copy is limited to in-frame clones, with some not included. The sample shows hundreds of thousands of clones, approximately 80% of them seen only once. Material for sequencing was PBMCs. Receptors originate from a girl aged 5 to 17 in good health and CMV-seronegative. Both conserved end residues are part of each CDR3. The order of the fields is clone size, J gene, V gene, CDR3 protein. Some rows mark clone size as missing; the rest say once, few, many or name a class of expanded clone.

size: -
J: TRBJ2-2
V: TRBV29-1
CDR3: CSVEGTSGSTGTRELFF

size: -
J: TRBJ2-1
V: TRBV30
CDR3: CAWSRGQQYNEQFF

size: -
J: TRBJ1-5
V: TRBV6-1
CDR3: CASSRGQGSNQPQHF

size: -
J: TRBJ1-2
V: TRBV2
CDR3: CASGLPGQGIYGYTF

size: -
J: TRBJ2-7
V: TRBV6-4
CDR3: CATPPVAYEQYF

size: -
J: TRBJ2-4
V: TRBV21-1
CDR3: CAGQGANIQYF

size: once
J: TRBJ1-2
V: TRBV2
CDR3: CASSGQAVYGYTF

size: -
J: TRBJ1-1
V: TRBV7-3
CDR3: CASSPGQGNTEAFF

size: -
J: TRBJ1-2
V: TRBV28
CDR3: CASSVAGIRNGYTF

size: -
J: TRBJ1-2
V: TRBV28
CDR3: CASSSDRRSYGYTF

size: -
J: TRBJ1-6
V: TRBV28
CDR3: CASSLQGASYNSPLHF

size: -
J: TRBJ1-5
V: TRBV7-2
CDR3: CASSRTDSNQPQHF

size: -
J: TRBJ2-7
V: TRBV6-5
CDR3: CASSQPGTSNEQYF

size: -
J: TRBJ2-1
V: TRBV9
CDR3: CASSVSGTGDNEQFF

size: -
J: TRBJ1-1
V: TRBV11-2
CDR3: CASSLGQGLLNTEAFF

size: -
J: TRBJ2-3
V: TRBV9
CDR3: CASSPRTSGATDTQYF

size: -
J: TRBJ1-1
V: TRBV19
CDR3: CASSIRGVHMNTEAFF

size: -
J: TRBJ1-3
V: TRBV4-1
CDR3: CASSQVDTGGNTIYF

size: -
J: TRBJ1-5
V: TRBV6-5
CDR3: CASSPERAQPQHF

size: -
J: TRBJ1-1
V: TRBV9
CDR3: CASSPRTALQATEAFF

size: few
J: TRBJ1-4
V: TRBV18
CDR3: CASSPSAYGLTNEKLFF

size: -
J: TRBJ2-1
V: TRBV19
CDR3: CASSLPGYNEQFF

size: few
J: TRBJ1-2
V: TRBV6-6
CDR3: CASSYSGGYGYTF

size: -
J: TRBJ2-7
V: TRBV14
CDR3: CASSQDWLAGVDEQYF

size: -
J: TRBJ1-4
V: TRBV7-9
CDR3: CASSSPGQGGVDEKLFF

size: -
J: TRBJ2-1
V: TRBV9
CDR3: CASSVGGEQFF

size: -
J: TRBJ1-2
V: TRBV18
CDR3: CASSHGGEYGYTF

size: -
J: TRBJ1-1
V: TRBV21-1
CDR3: CASSKREGRMNTEAFF

size: -
J: TRBJ1-4
V: TRBV30
CDR3: CAWSVQISEKLFF

size: once
J: TRBJ1-3
V: TRBV12-5
CDR3: CASGYVGNTIYF

size: -
J: TRBJ2-7
V: TRBV2
CDR3: CASSGEGLAGDEQYF

size: few
J: TRBJ1-1
V: TRBV6-5
CDR3: CASSGTGGTEAFF

size: -
J: TRBJ2-3
V: TRBV5-4
CDR3: CASSQGGLAGMYSTDTQYF

size: -
J: TRBJ2-5
V: TRBV6-1
CDR3: CASSERQETQYF

size: -
J: TRBJ2-7
V: TRBV11-1
CDR3: CASSPAGGNEQYF

size: -
J: TRBJ2-7
V: TRBV5-6
CDR3: CASSRGVAETYEQYF

size: -
J: TRBJ1-6
V: TRBV11-2
CDR3: CASSSLQGFYSPLHF

size: once
J: TRBJ1-2
V: TRBV2
CDR3: CASSEAKRGGLRGYTF

size: -
J: TRBJ2-3
V: TRBV25-1
CDR3: CASSDRGTDTQYF

size: once
J: TRBJ2-2
V: TRBV2
CDR3: CASSEEGITGELFF

size: once
J: TRBJ2-1
V: TRBV7-9
CDR3: CASSPTGGGMNNEQFF

size: -
J: TRBJ1-3
V: TRBV30
CDR3: CAWSARVTVYSGNTIYF

size: -
J: TRBJ2-1
V: TRBV9
CDR3: CASSVGQAAPLRRNEQFF